One sample yielded the 7 T cell receptor beta chains listed below, sequenced in a study of blood T cell repertoires in COVID-19. The assay was immunoSEQ multiplex PCR, and TCRdb's table has in-frame clones only and misses some. The table lists about 190,000 clones, around 80% of them singletons. Sequencing was performed on peripheral blood. The receptor set was obtained from a woman between 50 and 59 years old with acute or convalescent COVID-19.

This chain connects TRBV10-1 to TRBJ2-7; 11 bases are a match to TRBD1. Trimming took 0 bases from V and 4 from J; bases not matched to a gene: 2. Germline V gene sequence: CDR1 WNHNN, CDR2 SYGVQD (reference sequence). CDR3 length equals 15 residues. The CDR3 spells CASSESGTGGYEQYF. The CDR3, as DNA: TGCGCCAGCAGTGAGTCCGGGACAGGGGGTTACGAGCAGTACTTC.

The gene calls are TRBV12-3 or TRBV12-4 and TRBJ2-3; D might be TRBD2 (5 bases). V was cut by 7 bases and J by 9 bases, with 11 bases left in between. This CDR3 is 11 amino acids long. The CDR3 protein is CASTSGLTQYF. The CDR3, as DNA: TGTGCCAGCACCTCGGGGTTGACGCAGTATTTT.

The chain joins TRBV7-8 to TRBJ2-3; 7 bases are shared with TRBD2. Germline-derived CDR1 and CDR2 are SGHVS and FQNEAQ. V gave up 9 bases and J gave up 0 bases; unmatched junction bases: 12. The CDR3 consists of 16 residues. The DNA of the CDR3 is TGTGCCAGTAAAAACCGGGGGGATACTAGCACAGATACGCAGTATTTT. Residues: CASKNRGDTSTDTQYF.

The chain joins TRBV3-1 (or the pseudogene TRBV3-2) to TRBJ1-1; D gene uncertain. Deletions cut 4 bases from V and 1 base from J, with 16 bases between. Germline CDR1 LGHDT, CDR2 YNNKEL (reference sequence). This CDR3 comprises 16 residues. CDR3 DNA: TGTGCCAGCAGCCTTCCCATGAGGGCTGGGAACACTGAAGCTTTCTTT. This translates into CASSLPMRAGNTEAFF.

The V gene is TRBV7-9, the J gene TRBJ2-3; D gene uncertain. Per germline, CDR1 SEHNR and CDR2 FQNEAQ (reference sequence). V gave up 1 base and J gave up 1 base, with 6 bases separating them. The CDR3 loop spans 14 amino acids. The CDR3 DNA follows: TGTGCCAGCAGCTTAGAGGCGGGCACAGATACGCAGTATTTT. This codes for CASSLEAGTDTQYF.

This clone was found a few times. The V call is TRBV28, the J call TRBJ2-1, with a weak D call TRBD1 (5 bases). This CDR3 is built from 15 residues. From germline, CDR1 is MDHEN and CDR2 SYDVKM. Between the trimmed V and J ends, which lost 2 bases and 3 bases, there was a span of 11 bases. The CDR3 bases are TGTGCCAGCAGTTTAAGGCAGGGTATCTACAATGAGCAGTTCTTC. Encoded protein: CASSLRQGIYNEQFF.

V gene TRBV3-1 (or the pseudogene TRBV3-2) combines with J gene TRBJ2-3, with 9 nucleotides matching TRBD2. The CDR3 runs to 15 residues. Trimming took 2 bases from V and 1 from J; bases not matched to a gene: 1. From germline, CDR1 is LGHDT and CDR2 YNNKEL (reference sequence). This CDR3 reads CASSQLAGGTDTQYF. For the CDR3, the DNA is TGTGCCAGCAGCCAATTAGCGGGGGGCACAGATACGCAGTATTTT.